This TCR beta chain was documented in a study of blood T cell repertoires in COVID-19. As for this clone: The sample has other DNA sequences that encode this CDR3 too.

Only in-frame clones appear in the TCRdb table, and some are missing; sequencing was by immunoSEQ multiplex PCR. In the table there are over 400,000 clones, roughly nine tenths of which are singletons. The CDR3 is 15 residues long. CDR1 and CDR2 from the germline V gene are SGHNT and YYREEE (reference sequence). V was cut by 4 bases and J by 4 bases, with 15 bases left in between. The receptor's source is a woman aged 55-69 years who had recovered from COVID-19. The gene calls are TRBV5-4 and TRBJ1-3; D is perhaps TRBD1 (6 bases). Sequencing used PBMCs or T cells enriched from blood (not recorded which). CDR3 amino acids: CASSGPGVAGNTIYF. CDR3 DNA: TGTGCCAGCAGCGGTCCAGGGGTGGCCGGAAACACCATATATTTT.